This TCR beta chain comes out of a study of blood T cell repertoires in COVID-19. Study-level information: Specimens from acute and convalescent COVID-19 originated in the United States, Italy and Spain. The analysed material was cDNA or gDNA that came from T cells, B-cell-depleted T cells, or PBMCs.

Repertoires were generated with immunoSEQ multiplex PCR, while TCRdb's copy carries only in-frame clones and drops some. The data hold 25,000 to 35,000 clones, with 75% to 90% observed a single time. Germline assignment: CDR1 SNHLY and CDR2 FYNNEI. Trimming removed 6 bases at V and 3 bases at J, with 14 bases between. The CDR3 length is 15 residues. The receptor comes from a human donor in a cohort sampled during active COVID-19. This chain links TRBV2 with TRBJ1-4, with no clear D. Sequenced sample: peripheral blood. The CDR3 reads CASRLVGAPNEKLFF. The CDR3 coding sequence is TGTGCCAGCAGGCTTGTGGGAGCACCTAATGAAAAACTGTTTTTT. The full variable domain, rest sourced from reference TRBV2 and TRBJ1-4, is EPEVTQTPSHQVTQMGQEVILRCVPISNHLYFYWYRQILGQKVEFLVSFYNNEISEKSEIFDDQFSVERPDGSNFTLKIRSTKLEDSAMYFCASRLVGAPNEKLFFGSGTQLSVL.